The 13 T cell receptor beta chains below all came from one sample that was sequenced in a study of neoadjuvant anti-PD-1 for oral cavity cancer (dated by TCRdb to the early 2020s). Preparation of the library involved the immunoSEQ multiplex PCR assay. The table comes from immuneACCESS by way of TCRdb, which keeps in-frame sequences with V and J called. Part of the clones is missing from these tables; in studies checked, under half for an unresolved V gene and the rest for unknown reasons. This sample lists around 10,000 clones; around 65% were detected once. 6.5% to 9.5% of the sample is held by the ten biggest clonotypes. The time point label of this sample denotes: after neoadjuvant nivolumab, at surgical resection. The sequenced sample was tumor tissue, obtained after nivolumab (anti-PD-1) treatment. All receptors derive from a person between 40 and 85 years old with oral cavity squamous cell carcinoma.

This sequence joins TRBV5-6 and TRBJ1-2; D unresolved. CDR3 size: 16 residues. Trimming left V 0 bases short and J 6 bases short, with 18 bases between. Germline CDR1 SGHDT, CDR2 YYEEEE. The DNA for the CDR3 is TGTGCCAGCAGCTTGGTGGAAGTGGGTGTCTCCGATGGCTACACCTTC. This gives the protein CASSLVEVGVSDGYTF. Variable domain in full (rest from reference TRBV5-6 and TRBJ1-2): DAGVTQSPTHLIKTRGQQVTLRCSPKSGHDTVSWYQQALGQGPQFIFQYYEEEERQRGNFPDRFSGHQFPNYSSELNVNALLLGDSALYLCASSLVEVGVSDGYTFGSGTRLTVV.

This clone came up a few times. The V and J genes are TRBV2 and TRBJ1-2; D is possibly TRBD1 (5 bases). Germline V gene sequence: CDR1 SNHLY, CDR2 FYNNEI. The CDR3 totals 13 residues. V was trimmed by 7 bases and J by 7 bases, leaving 16 bases between them. CDR3 nucleotides: TGTGCCAGCAATGTAAGGGGACTCGGTGGCTACACCTTC. The encoded protein is CASNVRGLGGYTF.

This chain uses TRBV28 with TRBJ2-7; 12 bases are shared with TRBD2. Germline lookup yields CDR1 MDHEN and CDR2 SYDVKM. This CDR3 has 16 amino acids. With V trimmed by 8 bases and J by 3 bases, 11 bases remained unmatched. This CDR3 is CASATPTSGSYYEQYF. The CDR3, as DNA: TGTGCCAGCGCTACACCGACTAGCGGGAGTTACTACGAGCAGTACTTC.

The rearrangement links TRBV6-1 to TRBJ2-7; no clear D gene. Trimming took 5 bases from V and 1 from J, leaving 9 bases between them. The CDR3 covers 13 residues. The germline CDR1 and CDR2 sequences are MNHNS and SASEGT. The CDR3 reads CASSRTLSYEQYF. CDR3 nucleotides: TGTGCCAGCAGTAGGACCCTTTCCTACGAGCAGTACTTC.

This clone has just a few counts. DNA for the CDR3: TGTGCACTGGGGGGACAGGGGGCAGAAGCTTTCTTT. Amino acid sequence: CALGGQGAEAFF. The chain employs TRBV19 and TRBJ1-1; 12 bases are shared with TRBD1. Per the germline V gene, CDR1 is LNHDA and CDR2 is SQIVND (reference sequence). This CDR3 has 12 residues.

The J gene is TRBJ1-6, the V gene TRBV5-1; TRBD1 is a possible D gene (5 bases). This CDR3 spans 16 amino acids. The germline V and J ends were trimmed by 0 bases and 7 bases, with 14 bases remaining between them. Per the germline V gene, CDR1 is SGHRS and CDR2 is YFSETQ. The CDR3 DNA reads TGCGCCAGCAGCTTGGACCCTTGGGGGGAGAATTCACCCCTCCACTTT. It is translated as CASSLDPWGENSPLHF.

V gene TRBV6-6 combines with J gene TRBJ1-1; tentative D call: TRBD1 (5 bases). V was clipped by 7 bases and J by 7 bases, with 10 bases between them. CDR3 length equals 11 residues. Germline CDR1 MNHNY, CDR2 SVGAGI (reference sequence). For the CDR3, the DNA is TGTGCCAGCATCCACGGGGGTGAAGCTTTCTTT. Amino acids: CASIHGGEAFF.

In DNA, the CDR3 is TGCGCCAGCAGTCCAGGGGGTCCCAATGAAAAACTGTTTTTT. Translation gives CASSPGGPNEKLFF. The V call is TRBV10-1, the J call TRBJ1-4; 7 bases line up with TRBD1. V lost 5 bases and J lost 5; bases outside the gene matches: 5. This CDR3 is built from 14 residues. The germline CDR1 and CDR2 sequences are WNHNN and SYGVQD (reference sequence).

The rearrangement joins TRBV7-6 to TRBJ1-5, with D hard to call. Trimming took 8 bases from V and 0 from J, leaving 14 bases between them. Germline values: CDR1 SGHVS, CDR2 FNYEAQ. This CDR3 contains 15 residues. CDR3 loop: CASGPGGYSNQPQHF. CDR3 sequence (DNA): TGTGCCAGCGGCCCGGGAGGATATAGCAATCAGCCCCAGCATTTT. Using reference TRBV7-6 and TRBJ1-5 for the parts outside the CDR3, the full variable domain is GAGVSQSPRYKVTKRGQDVALRCDPISGHVSLYWYRQALGQGPEFLTYFNYEAQQDKSGLPNDRFSAERPEGSISTLTIQRTEQRDSAMYRCASGPGGYSNQPQHFGDGTRLSIL.

V and J are TRBV15 and TRBJ2-7; 9 bases match TRBD1. V lost 2 bases, J lost 12 bases, and 17 bases stayed unmatched. CDR1 is LNHNV, CDR2 YYDKDF, per germline (reference sequence). The CDR3 totals 16 residues. CDR3 in amino acids: CATSRKRGPGQGNTYF. Here the CDR3 DNA reads TGTGCCACCAGCAGAAAACGTGGACCGGGACAGGGAAATACGTACTTC.

The chain employs TRBV18 and TRBJ1-3; D gene unclear. This CDR3 has 13 amino acids. Germline CDR1 is KGHSH and CDR2 is LQKENI. Trimming took off 2 bases at V and 4 bases at J, with 6 bases between the two ends. The CDR3 DNA sequence: TGTGCCAGCTCACCAAAGTCCGGAAACACCATATATTTT. Translating gives CASSPKSGNTIYF.

The gene calls are TRBV14 and TRBJ1-4, with TRBD1 as a possible D gene (6 bases). The germline gives CDR1 SGHDN, CDR2 FVKESK. The CDR3 totals 16 residues. Trimming removed 4 bases at V and 8 bases at J, with 20 bases between. Here the CDR3 reads CASSPPAGTMREKLFF. For the CDR3, the DNA is TGTGCCAGCAGCCCCCCCGCCGGGACAATGAGAGAAAAACTGTTTTTT.

The chain has TRBV11-2 and TRBJ1-3, with TRBD1 identical over 7 bases. Looked up from germline, CDR1 is SGHAT and CDR2 is FQNNGV. CDR3 length: 17 amino acids. Germline trimming cut 2 bases from V and 0 bases from J; bases unmatched to any gene: 7. CDR3 in DNA: TGTGCCAGCAGCTTACCCCGGACAGGCTTCTCTGGAAACACCATATATTTT. This encodes CASSLPRTGFSGNTIYF.